This TCR beta chain was sequenced for a study of blood T cell repertoires in COVID-19. The count of this clone is one. The protocol was immunoSEQ multiplex PCR, while the TCRdb copy is restricted to in-frame clones and leaves out a portion. This table has 430,000 or so clones, about 90% appearing once. From germline, CDR1 is WNHNN and CDR2 SYGVQD (reference sequence). The CDR3 covers 14 residues. V gave up 5 bases and J gave up 1 base, with 9 bases separating them. Seattle's cohort entered during active infection and was followed longitudinally. The sample taken for sequencing was peripheral blood. The V gene is TRBV10-1, the J gene TRBJ2-1, with unresolved D. The clonotype was recovered from a man younger than 35 with COVID-19, enrolled during active disease. The CDR3 region is CASSSALSYNEQFF. CDR3 DNA: TGCGCCAGCAGTTCGGCACTATCCTACAATGAGCAGTTCTTC.